The T cell receptor (beta chain) under discussion was sequenced for a study of tumor and adjacent non-tumor tissue in lung cancer. Deletions cut 6 bases from V and 2 bases from J, with 8 bases between. There are 13 residues in the CDR3. The germline V gene has CDR1 MDHEN and CDR2 SYDVKM. RNA was extracted from bulk tissue without any cell sorting. The library came from three nested PCR rounds adapted from ARM-PCR protocols. TCRdb independently ran MiXCR on the multiplex PCR reads; one entry per CDR3 protein. The sample lists 200,000 to 250,000 distinct CDR3 sequences; less than 80% were seen once. The sequenced material came from lung tumor tissue. The receptor comes from a man between 60 and 75 years old with non-small cell lung cancer. V usage is TRBV28 and J usage is TRBJ1-3; D is ambiguous. CDR3 loop: CASSFCPGNTIYF. The CDR3 DNA is TGTGCCAGCAGCTTCTGCCCTGGAAACACCATATATTTT. Full variable domain (missing parts from reference TRBV28 and TRBJ1-3): DVKVTQSSRYLVKRTGEKVFLECVQDMDHENMFWYRQDPGLGLRLIYFSYDVKMKEKGDIPEGYSVSREKKERFSLILESASTNQTSMYLCASSFCPGNTIYFGEGSWLTVV.